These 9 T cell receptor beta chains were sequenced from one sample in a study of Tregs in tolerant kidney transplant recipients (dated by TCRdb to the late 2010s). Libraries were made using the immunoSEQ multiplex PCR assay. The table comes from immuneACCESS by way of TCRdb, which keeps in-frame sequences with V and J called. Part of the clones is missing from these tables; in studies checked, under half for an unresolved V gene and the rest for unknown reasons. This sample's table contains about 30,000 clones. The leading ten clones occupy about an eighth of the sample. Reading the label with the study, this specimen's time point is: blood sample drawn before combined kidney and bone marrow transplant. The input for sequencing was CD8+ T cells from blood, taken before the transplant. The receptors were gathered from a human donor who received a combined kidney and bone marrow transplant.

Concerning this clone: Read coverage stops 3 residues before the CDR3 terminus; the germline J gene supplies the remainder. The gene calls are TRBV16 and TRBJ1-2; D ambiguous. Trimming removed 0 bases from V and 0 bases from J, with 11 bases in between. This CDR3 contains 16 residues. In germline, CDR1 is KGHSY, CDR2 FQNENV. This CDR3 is CASSQSTTISNYGYTF. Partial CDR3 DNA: TGTGCCAGCAGCCAATCAACGACAATTTCTAACTATGGC.

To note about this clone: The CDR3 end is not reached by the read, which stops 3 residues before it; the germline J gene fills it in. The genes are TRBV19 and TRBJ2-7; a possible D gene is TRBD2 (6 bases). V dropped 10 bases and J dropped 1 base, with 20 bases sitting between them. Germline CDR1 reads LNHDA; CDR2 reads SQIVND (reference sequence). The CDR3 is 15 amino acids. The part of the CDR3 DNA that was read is TGTGCCACCAAATGGGGTAGCGGCGAGTCCTACGAG. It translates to CATKWGSGESYE. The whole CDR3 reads CATKWGSGESYEQYF.

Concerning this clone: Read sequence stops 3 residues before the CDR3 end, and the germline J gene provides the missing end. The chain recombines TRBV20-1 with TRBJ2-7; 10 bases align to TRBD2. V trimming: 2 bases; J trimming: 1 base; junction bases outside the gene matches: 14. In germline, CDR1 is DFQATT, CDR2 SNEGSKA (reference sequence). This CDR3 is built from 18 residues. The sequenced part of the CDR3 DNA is TGCAGTGCTAGACCCTCGGGAATAGCGGGAGGATCGTCCTACGAG. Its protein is CSARPSGIAGGSSYE. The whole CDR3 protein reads CSARPSGIAGGSSYEQYF.

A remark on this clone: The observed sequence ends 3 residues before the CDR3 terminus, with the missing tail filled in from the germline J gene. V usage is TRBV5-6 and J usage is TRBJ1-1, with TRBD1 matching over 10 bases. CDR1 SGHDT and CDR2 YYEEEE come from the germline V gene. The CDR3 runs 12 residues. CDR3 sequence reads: CASSLDRGHAFF. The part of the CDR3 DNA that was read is TGTGCCAGCAGCTTAGACAGGGGGCAC. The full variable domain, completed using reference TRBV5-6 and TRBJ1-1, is DAGVTQSPTHLIKTRGQQVTLRCSPKSGHDTVSWYQQALGQGPQFIFQYYEEEERQRGNFPDRFSGHQFPNYSSELNVNALLLGDSALYLCASSLDRGHAFFGQGTRLTVV.

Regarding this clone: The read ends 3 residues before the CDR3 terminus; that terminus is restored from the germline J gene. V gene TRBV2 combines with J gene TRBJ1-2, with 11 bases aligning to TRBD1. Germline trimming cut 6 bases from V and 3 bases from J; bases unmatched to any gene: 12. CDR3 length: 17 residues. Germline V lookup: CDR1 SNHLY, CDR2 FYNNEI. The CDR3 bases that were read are TGTGCCAGCAGCCCGGGACAGGGGGAGGGGGCATACTATGGC. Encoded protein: CASSPGQGEGAYYG. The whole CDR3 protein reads CASSPGQGEGAYYGYTF.

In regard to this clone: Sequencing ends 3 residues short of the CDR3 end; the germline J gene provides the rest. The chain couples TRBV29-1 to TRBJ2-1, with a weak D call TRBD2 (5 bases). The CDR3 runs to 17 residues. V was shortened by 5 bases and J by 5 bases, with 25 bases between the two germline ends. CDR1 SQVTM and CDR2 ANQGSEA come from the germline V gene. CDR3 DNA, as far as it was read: TGCAGCGTTCTAGGACTGGCCGGAACGGCGGGCAACAATGAG. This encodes CSVLGLAGTAGNNE. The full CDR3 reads CSVLGLAGTAGNNEQFF.

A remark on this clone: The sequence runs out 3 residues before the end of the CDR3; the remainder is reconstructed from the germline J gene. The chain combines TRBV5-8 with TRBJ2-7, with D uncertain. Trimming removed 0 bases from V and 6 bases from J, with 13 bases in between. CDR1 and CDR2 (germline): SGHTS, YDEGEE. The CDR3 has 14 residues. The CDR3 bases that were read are TGTGCCAGCAGCTTGGTCGAGTTGGTCGGCGAG. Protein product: CASSLVELVGE. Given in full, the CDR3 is CASSLVELVGEQYF.

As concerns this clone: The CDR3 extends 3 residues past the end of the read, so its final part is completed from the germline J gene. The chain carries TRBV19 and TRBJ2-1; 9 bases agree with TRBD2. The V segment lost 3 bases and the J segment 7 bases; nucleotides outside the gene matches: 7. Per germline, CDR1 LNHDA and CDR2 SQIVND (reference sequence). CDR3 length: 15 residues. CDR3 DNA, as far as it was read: TGTGCCAGTAGTATTGGGGCGGGAGGGGGTAATGAG. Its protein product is CASSIGAGGGNE. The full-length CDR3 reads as CASSIGAGGGNEQFF.

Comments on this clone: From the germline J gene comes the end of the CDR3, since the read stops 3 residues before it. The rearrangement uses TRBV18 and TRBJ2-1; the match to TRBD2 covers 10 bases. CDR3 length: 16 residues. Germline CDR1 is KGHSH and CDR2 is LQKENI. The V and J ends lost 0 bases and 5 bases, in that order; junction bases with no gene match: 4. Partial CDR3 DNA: TGTGCCAGCTCACCACCGGCTAGCGGGGGAAACAATGAG. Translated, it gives CASSPPASGGNNE. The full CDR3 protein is CASSPPASGGNNEQFF.